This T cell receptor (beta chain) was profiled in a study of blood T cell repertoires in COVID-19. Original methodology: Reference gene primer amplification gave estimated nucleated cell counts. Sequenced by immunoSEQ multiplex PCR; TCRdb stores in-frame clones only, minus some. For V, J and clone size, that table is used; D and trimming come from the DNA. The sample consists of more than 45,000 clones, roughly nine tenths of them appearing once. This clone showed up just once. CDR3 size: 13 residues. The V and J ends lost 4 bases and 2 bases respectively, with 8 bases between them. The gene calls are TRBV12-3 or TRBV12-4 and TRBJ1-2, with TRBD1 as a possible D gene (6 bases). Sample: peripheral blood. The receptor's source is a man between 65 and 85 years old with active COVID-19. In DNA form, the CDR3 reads TGTGCCAGCAGTTCCACAGGGAACTATGGCTACACCTTC. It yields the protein CASSSTGNYGYTF.